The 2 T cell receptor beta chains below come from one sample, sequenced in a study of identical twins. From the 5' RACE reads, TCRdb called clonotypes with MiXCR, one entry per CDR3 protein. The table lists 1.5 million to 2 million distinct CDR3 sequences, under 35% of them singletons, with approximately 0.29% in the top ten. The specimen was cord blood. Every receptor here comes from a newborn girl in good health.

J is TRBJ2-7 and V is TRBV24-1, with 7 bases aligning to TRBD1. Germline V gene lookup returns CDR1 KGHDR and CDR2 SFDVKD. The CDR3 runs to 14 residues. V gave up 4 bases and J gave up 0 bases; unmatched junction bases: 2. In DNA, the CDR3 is TGTGCCACCAGTGAGTGGGACAGCTCCTACGAGCAGTACTTC. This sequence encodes CATSEWDSSYEQYF.

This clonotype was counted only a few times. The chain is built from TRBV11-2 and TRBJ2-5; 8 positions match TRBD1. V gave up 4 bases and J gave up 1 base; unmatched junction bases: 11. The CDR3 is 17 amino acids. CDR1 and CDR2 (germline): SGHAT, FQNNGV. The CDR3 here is CASSYKGTGAIQETQYF. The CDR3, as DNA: TGTGCCAGCAGCTATAAAGGGACAGGAGCCATCCAAGAGACCCAGTACTTC.